The T cell receptor (beta chain) under discussion was sequenced for a study of cytomegalovirus exposure and HLA in healthy donors. The CDR3 has 12 residues. Trimming removed 6 bases at V and 1 base at J, with 7 bases between. Germline loops: CDR1 MNHNS, CDR2 SASEGT. Vbeta (60) and Jbeta (13) primers were used in the PCR. Assay used: immunoSEQ multiplex PCR; TCRdb lists only in-frame clones, some missing. Here the sample spans 150,000 to 200,000 clones, around 79% being singletons. Sequenced input: PBMCs. The chain couples TRBV6-1 to TRBJ2-7; no firm D call. This clonotype originated in a male donor in good health and CMV-seropositive. As DNA, the CDR3 is TGTGCCAGCAGGGCAGATTCCTACGAGCAGTACTTC. It yields the protein CASRADSYEQYF.